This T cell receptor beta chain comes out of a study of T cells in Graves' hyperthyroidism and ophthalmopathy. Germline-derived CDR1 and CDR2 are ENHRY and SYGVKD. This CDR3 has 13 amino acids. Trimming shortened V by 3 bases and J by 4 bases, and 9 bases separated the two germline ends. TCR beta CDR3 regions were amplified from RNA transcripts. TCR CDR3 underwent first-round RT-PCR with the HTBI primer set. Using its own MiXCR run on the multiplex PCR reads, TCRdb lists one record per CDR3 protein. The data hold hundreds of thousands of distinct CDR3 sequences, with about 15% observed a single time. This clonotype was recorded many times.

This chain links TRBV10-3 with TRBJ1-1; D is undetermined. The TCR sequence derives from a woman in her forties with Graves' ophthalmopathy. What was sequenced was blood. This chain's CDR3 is CAISDGERTEAFF. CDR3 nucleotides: TGTGCCATCAGTGACGGGGAGCGCACTGAAGCTTTCTTT.